The subject of this entry is one T cell receptor (beta chain). The sample belongs to a study of blood T cell repertoires in COVID-19. TCRdb's table, derived via immunoSEQ multiplex PCR, lists solely in-frame clones and lacks some. The repertoire includes 300,000 to 400,000 clones, 80% to 90% of them detected once, and 5% sits in the top ten. This CDR3 comprises 14 residues. From germline, CDR1 is MDHEN and CDR2 SYDVKM. The V end lost 6 bases, the J end lost 5 bases, and 16 bases lay between the germline ends. Sequenced: PBMCs or T cells enriched from blood (not recorded which). The clonotype was recovered from a man aged 25-40 years who had recovered from COVID-19. The rearrangement joins TRBV28 to TRBJ1-2; D unresolved. CDR3 DNA: TGTGCCAGCAGCAATGCACAAGGAGCTTATGGCTACACCTTC. This codes for CASSNAQGAYGYTF.